This T cell receptor beta chain was identified during a study of PD-L1 blockade in urothelial cancer. Looking at the study overall: Patients initiated atezolizumab in the mid-2010s at 1,200 mg intravenously every 3 weeks.

Whole-study findings and limits: Stronger expansion of tumor-associated clones in blood at 3 weeks distinguished durable-benefit patients.

This CDR3 is built from 17 residues. The V gene lost 5 bases and the J gene lost 3 bases, with 22 bases spanning the gap. Germline V gene data show CDR1 as SGHRS and CDR2 as YFSETQ. Produced via immunoSEQ multiplex PCR; TCRdb's table is partial and in-frame only. The top ten clones hold about 5.6% of a sample with 50,000 or so clones, over 70% of them seen once. This clone was seen just once. Its antigen is unidentified. The source is a man aged 35-49 years with urothelial cancer. Sequences were derived from PBMCs, sampled around atezolizumab (anti-PD-L1) treatment. V gene TRBV5-1 combines with J gene TRBJ2-3; D is unclear. The CDR3 bases are TGCGCCAGCAGGAATCCCACCGGCCCGGAGCAGACAGATACGCAGTATTTT. Translated, it gives CASRNPTGPEQTDTQYF.